This T cell receptor (beta chain) was sequenced during a study of vaccination and CD4 T cells after COVID-19. Background on the study: Nasal swab PCR showed SARS-CoV-2 in convalescent patients, fewer than 10 with mild and one with severe disease. Those taking part got two shots of either the BNT162b2 or the mRNA-1273 vaccine.

On this clonotype: The antigen is not known.

Treatment denoted: approximately 10-day PBMC culture with coronavirus spike peptide pools or control peptides (ViraFEST assay). Wells that each held a few million PBMCs were cultured with roughly 9.8 IU/ml IL-2 and around 10 ug/ml peptide pools. V was clipped by 8 bases and J by 0 bases, with 9 bases between them. Germline CDR1 MNHNS, CDR2 SASEGT. The CDR3 covers 13 residues. An Oncomine TCR Beta short-read assay was used to sequence the DNA from cultured CD4+ T cells. Cultured CD4+ T cells were the source of extracted genomic DNA. TCRdb analysed the PCR reads with MiXCR anew, one entry per CDR3 protein. Counted here are over 7,500 distinct CDR3 sequences, 60% occurring once; the ten biggest clones make up about 29%.

Material: CD4+ T cells from blood, cultured in vitro. This chain links TRBV6-1 with TRBJ2-3; D unresolved. The receptor's source is a human donor who had recovered from COVID-19. The CDR3 nucleotides are TGTGCCAGCCGGAAACCGAGCACAGATACGCAGTATTTT. Protein product: CASRKPSTDTQYF.